Listed below are T cell receptor beta chains from one sample, sequenced in a study of cytomegalovirus exposure and HLA in healthy donors. Measured with immunoSEQ multiplex PCR; TCRdb has only the in-frame clones, and not every one. The table lists 150,000 to 200,000 clones, 80% of them singletons. The specimen was PBMCs. All receptors come from a boy aged 5 to 17 in good health and CMV-seronegative. Both conserved end residues are part of each CDR3. D genes are given only for firm matches.

v_call	j_call	d_call	cdr3_aa
TRBV5-4	TRBJ2-7	TRBD2	CAAGELGTYEQYF
TRBV5-6	TRBJ2-1	TRBD1	CASSPINRQGIIGNEQFF
TRBV11-2	TRBJ2-7	NA	CASSLDPGSYEQYF
TRBV5-6	TRBJ2-7	NA	CASSFVSRHEQYF
TRBV10-1	TRBJ1-4	NA	CASSAAIRGEKLFF
TRBV2	TRBJ1-5	NA	CASSELRSGNQPQHF
TRBV19	TRBJ2-1	TRBD2	CASSTPGTSGRDEQFF
TRBV7-2	TRBJ2-5	TRBD2	CASSLLVGGPGETQYF
TRBV5-1	TRBJ1-1	NA	CASSLTQGGTEAFF
TRBV6-5	TRBJ1-4	NA	CASSYLGLNEKLFF
TRBV6-5	TRBJ1-6	NA	CASSYSIGGESPLHF
TRBV20-1	TRBJ1-2	NA	CSAVQLYGYTF
TRBV11-2	TRBJ1-2	NA	CASSIDRLRGYTF
TRBV9	TRBJ1-2	TRBD1	CASRAQQGAYGYTF
TRBV6-7	TRBJ2-7	NA	CASSPRGEAEDEQYF
TRBV4-1	TRBJ2-7	TRBD2	CASSQGLVAGGVEQYF
TRBV4-1	TRBJ2-7	NA	CASSQGAGGATYEQYF
TRBV28	TRBJ1-3	NA	CASSLGLGGAGGNTIYF
TRBV6-6	TRBJ1-6	NA	CASGSGALSSPLHF
TRBV29-1	TRBJ1-4	NA	CSVVVSTNEKLFF
TRBV25-1	NA	TRBD2	CASSGPRTSGEQYF
TRBV9	TRBJ2-1	NA	CASSVGGLTYNEQFF
TRBV4-2	TRBJ2-5	TRBD1	CASSQAGGSVEETQYF
TRBV5-4	TRBJ1-2	NA	CASSLVGRGHGYTF
TRBV11-3	TRBJ2-1	NA	CASSLRSGGGNEQFF
TRBV5-1	TRBJ2-5	TRBD2	CASSAAGGQETQYF
TRBV6-5	NA	TRBD2	CASRPTSGPSYEQYF
TRBV5-1	TRBJ1-3	TRBD1	CASSLRQGSSGNTIYF
TRBV30	TRBJ1-4	NA	CAWTSTRALGGEKLFF
TRBV6-1	TRBJ2-7	NA	CASSELGGTRIYEQYF
TRBV19	TRBJ2-7	TRBD1	CASSERTGQDYEQYF
TRBV5-6	TRBJ2-7	TRBD2	CASSLSLTSVASYEQYF
TRBV7-3	TRBJ1-2	TRBD1	CASLGTGSNYGYTF
TRBV28	TRBJ1-1	NA	CASSYPVSGRVPPEAFF
TRBV10-3	TRBJ1-2	NA	CAISARGPLAGGYTF
TRBV5-6	TRBJ1-6	TRBD1	CASREQGVLKDSPLHF
TRBV11-2	TRBJ1-4	NA	CASSLERATNEKLFF
TRBV27	TRBJ1-1	TRBD1	CASSLKGRDRGKFSEAFF